Shown below are 3 T cell receptor beta chains from a single sample sequenced in a study of blood T cell repertoires in COVID-19. TCRdb's table, derived via immunoSEQ multiplex PCR, lists solely in-frame clones and lacks some. This table has about 300,000 clones, 89% appearing once. Material for sequencing was peripheral blood. The receptor source for this set is a woman under 40 with COVID-19, enrolled during active disease.

The V gene is TRBV9, the J gene TRBJ1-3; TRBD1 matches 10 bases. The CDR3 loop spans 16 amino acids. V was clipped by 0 bases and J by 4 bases; unmatched bases: 4. The germline V gene encodes CDR1 SGDLS and CDR2 YYNGEE. This chain's CDR3 is CASSVAGTGDGNTIYF. CDR3 DNA sequence: TGTGCCAGCAGCGTAGCTGGGACAGGGGACGGAAACACCATATATTTT.

The rearrangement joins TRBV7-9 to TRBJ2-1; 8 bases line up with TRBD2. With 4 bases clipped from V and 6 bases from J, the junction kept 11 bases outside the gene matches. Germline CDR1 SEHNR, CDR2 FQNEAQ (reference sequence). The CDR3 runs to 16 residues. For the CDR3, the DNA is TGTGCCAGCAGCTCCCCCGGGACTAGTTATTCCAATGAGCAGTTCTTC. It yields the protein CASSSPGTSYSNEQFF. Full variable domain (remainder filled in from reference TRBV7-9 and TRBJ2-1): DTGVSQNPRHKITKRGQNVTFRCDPISEHNRLYWYRQTLGQGPEFLTYFQNEAQLEKSRLLSDRFSAERPKGSFSTLEIQRTEQGDSAMYLCASSSPGTSYSNEQFFGPGTRLTVL.

The chain has TRBV6-5 and TRBJ2-3, with 8 bases fitting TRBD2. The length of the CDR3 is 16 residues. V trimming: 2 bases; J trimming: 2 bases; junction bases outside the gene matches: 6. Germline CDR1 MNHEY, CDR2 SVGAGI. The CDR3 is CASSYVSGGYTDTQYF. The CDR3, as DNA: TGTGCCAGCAGTTACGTCTCGGGGGGGTACACAGATACGCAGTATTTT.